The clone carrying this T cell receptor (beta chain) was counted only a few times. The antigen is unknown. 13 Jbeta primers and 60 Vbeta primers were used for the PCR. Clones were read by immunoSEQ multiplex PCR, and TCRdb kept only the in-frame ones, dropping some. The sample shows some 130,000 clones, approximately 68% of them seen only once. Germline V gene sequence: CDR1 LGHNA, CDR2 YNFKEQ. The V gene end was trimmed by 0 bases and the J gene end by 5 bases; junction bases not matched to a gene: 10. This CDR3 is 18 amino acids long. This record comes from a study of cytomegalovirus exposure and HLA in healthy donors. Points from the study as a whole: Later analysis found that TCR beta chains associated with HLA were more clonally expanded than other, equally common chains. Association of 16,951 TCR beta sequences with HLA alleles was found at 0.05 false discovery rate in a later analysis.

The TCR originated in a man aged 25-40 years in good health and CMV-seropositive. Sequencing was performed on PBMCs. V and J are TRBV4-2 and TRBJ2-7; 13 positions match TRBD2. Here the CDR3 reads CASSQDGLAGAFWDEQYF. Here the CDR3 DNA reads TGTGCCAGCAGCCAAGACGGACTAGCGGGAGCATTTTGGGACGAGCAGTACTTC.